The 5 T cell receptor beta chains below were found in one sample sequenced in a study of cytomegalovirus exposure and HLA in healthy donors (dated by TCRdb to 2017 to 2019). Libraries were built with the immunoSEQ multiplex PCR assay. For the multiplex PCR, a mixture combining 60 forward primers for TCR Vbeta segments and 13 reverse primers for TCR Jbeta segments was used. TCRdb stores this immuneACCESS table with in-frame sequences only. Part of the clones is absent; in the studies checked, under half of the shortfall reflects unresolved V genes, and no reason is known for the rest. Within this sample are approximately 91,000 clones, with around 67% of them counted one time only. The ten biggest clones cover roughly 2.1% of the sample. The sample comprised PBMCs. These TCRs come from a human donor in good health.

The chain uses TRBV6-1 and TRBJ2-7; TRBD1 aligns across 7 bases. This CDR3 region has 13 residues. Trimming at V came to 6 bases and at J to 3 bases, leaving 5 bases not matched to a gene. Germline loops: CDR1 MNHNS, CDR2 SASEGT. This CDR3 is CASRDRVLYEQYF. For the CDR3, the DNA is TGTGCCAGCAGAGACAGGGTCCTCTACGAGCAGTACTTC.

The CDR3 loop is CASSVVTGGHNEQFF. CDR3 sequence (DNA): TGTGCCAGCAGCGTAGTGACAGGGGGTCACAATGAGCAGTTCTTC. This chain uses TRBV9 with TRBJ2-1; TRBD1 agrees at 9 bases. The length of the CDR3 is 15 residues. J lost 5 bases, V lost 0 bases, and 3 bases had no gene match. Germline V gene data show CDR1 as SGDLS and CDR2 as YYNGEE.

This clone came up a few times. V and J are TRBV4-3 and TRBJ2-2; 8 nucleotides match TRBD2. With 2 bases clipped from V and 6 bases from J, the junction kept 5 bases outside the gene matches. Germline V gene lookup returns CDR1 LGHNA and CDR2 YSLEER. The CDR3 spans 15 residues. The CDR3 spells CASSQQRGLAGELFF. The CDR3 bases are TGCGCCAGCAGCCAACAGCGGGGGTTGGCCGGGGAGCTGTTTTTT.

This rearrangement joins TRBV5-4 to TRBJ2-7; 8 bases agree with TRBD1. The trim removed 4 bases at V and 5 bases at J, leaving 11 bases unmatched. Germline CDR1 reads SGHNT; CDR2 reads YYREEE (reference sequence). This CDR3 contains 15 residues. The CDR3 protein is CASSLWTGFSNEQYF. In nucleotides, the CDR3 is TGTGCCAGCAGCCTTTGGACAGGGTTCTCTAACGAGCAGTACTTC.

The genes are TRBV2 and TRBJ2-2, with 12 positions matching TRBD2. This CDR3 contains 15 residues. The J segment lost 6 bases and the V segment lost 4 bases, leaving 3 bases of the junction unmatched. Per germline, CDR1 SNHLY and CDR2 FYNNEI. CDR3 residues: CASSVLAGGPGELFF. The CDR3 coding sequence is TGTGCCAGCAGTGTTCTAGCGGGGGGGCCCGGGGAGCTGTTTTTT.